A single sample gave rise to the 15 T cell receptor beta chains below, sequenced in a study of OX40 agonist ivuxolimab in advanced cancers. The repertoire was sequenced with immunoSEQ multiplex PCR; TCRdb's copy has only in-frame clones and lacks some. Altogether some 81,000 clones are present, around 83% being singletons, with the ten largest covering under 0.8%. This material consisted of CD4+ or CD8+ T cells sorted from blood, taken in a trial of the OX40 agonist ivuxolimab. The receptors were sampled from an adult with an advanced solid tumor such as melanoma, head and neck, liver or kidney cancer.

The gene calls are TRBV6-6 and TRBJ1-2; weak D call: TRBD1 (5 bases). The CDR3 has 11 amino acids. Deletions cut 6 bases from V and 8 bases from J, with 10 bases between. CDR1 is MNHNY, CDR2 SVGAGI, per germline (reference sequence). The CDR3 protein is CASRGPGGYTF. As DNA, the CDR3 is TGTGCCAGCAGGGGACCCGGAGGCTACACCTTC.

The chain is built from TRBV7-2 and TRBJ1-6; 8 bases are a match to TRBD1. Looked up from germline, CDR1 is SGHTA and CDR2 is FQGNSA. The CDR3 covers 16 residues. The trim removed 5 bases at V and 7 bases at J, leaving 10 bases unmatched. CDR3 DNA sequence: TGTGCCAGCAGCCGGGGGCAGGGGGCTCGGAATTCACCCCTCCACTTT. This codes for CASSRGQGARNSPLHF.

This clone has a handful of counts. The gene calls are TRBV11-3 and TRBJ2-3; 13 positions match TRBD2. This CDR3 region has 17 residues. Germline CDR1 and CDR2: SGHNT and YENEEA. V was clipped by 4 bases and J by 2 bases; unmatched bases: 6. CDR3 sequence (DNA): TGTGCCAGCAGCTCCGGCGGACTAGCGGGAGTCACAGATACGCAGTATTTT. Translation gives CASSSGGLAGVTDTQYF.

The gene calls are TRBV7-2 and TRBJ2-5; weak D call: TRBD2 (6 bases). The CDR3 has 15 residues. The germline V gene encodes CDR1 SGHTA and CDR2 FQGNSA. The V end lost 1 base, the J end lost 0 bases, and 9 bases lay between the germline ends. This CDR3 reads CASSLGGLNQETQYF. The CDR3 nucleotides are TGTGCCAGCAGCTTAGGGGGACTTAACCAAGAGACCCAGTACTTC.

The chain couples TRBV18 to TRBJ1-1, with D perhaps TRBD1 (5 bases). The CDR3 consists of 15 residues. Germline V gene sequence: CDR1 KGHSH, CDR2 LQKENI. The V and J ends lost 3 bases and 1 base respectively, with 12 bases between them. Here the CDR3 reads CASSPRRGQNTEAFF. In DNA form, the CDR3 reads TGTGCCAGCTCACCCCGGCGCGGACAGAACACTGAAGCTTTCTTT.

This clone was recorded once. This chain links TRBV6-5 with TRBJ2-1; 11 positions match TRBD2. Germline trimming cut 7 bases from V and 3 bases from J; bases unmatched to any gene: 2. CDR3 size: 14 residues. The germline V gene has CDR1 MNHEY and CDR2 SVGAGI. The CDR3 reads CASKGTSGYNEQFF. In DNA form, the CDR3 reads TGTGCCAGCAAAGGGACTAGCGGCTACAATGAGCAGTTCTTC.

V and J are TRBV5-1 and TRBJ2-7; maybe TRBD2 (6 bases). Trimming shortened V by 4 bases and J by 4 bases, and 18 bases separated the two germline ends. The CDR3 contains 15 residues. Germline CDR1 SGHRS, CDR2 YFSETQ. CDR3 region: CASSPDGGLAYEQYF. DNA for the CDR3: TGCGCCAGCAGCCCGGACGGGGGATTAGCGTACGAGCAGTACTTC. Combining the CDR3 with reference TRBV5-1 and TRBJ2-7 gives the whole variable domain KAGVTQTPRYLIKTRGQQVTLSCSPISGHRSVSWYQQTPGQGLQFLFEYFSETQRNKGNFPGRFSGRQFSNSRSEMNVSTLELGDSALYLCASSPDGGLAYEQYFGPGTRLTVT.

The chain links TRBV19 to TRBJ2-5; 10 bases are shared with TRBD2. This CDR3 contains 15 residues. Germline CDR1 is LNHDA and CDR2 is SQIVND (reference sequence). V dropped 6 bases and J dropped 4; count of bases not matched to a gene: 8. The CDR3 spells CASSELLAGRETQYF. Here the CDR3 DNA reads TGTGCCAGTAGCGAACTACTAGCGGGGCGAGAGACCCAGTACTTC.

This clone was seen a few times. This chain joins TRBV19 and TRBJ1-1; the D is unclear. The V end was cut by 5 bases, the J end by 1 base, with 11 bases between. Germline CDR1 LNHDA, CDR2 SQIVND (reference sequence). The CDR3 runs to 14 residues. The CDR3 DNA reads as TGTGCCAGTAGTCCCCGGGATAGGAACACTGAAGCTTTCTTT. Translation gives CASSPRDRNTEAFF. The full variable domain, completed using reference TRBV19 and TRBJ1-1, is DGGITQSPKYLFRKEGQNVTLSCEQNLNHDAMYWYRQDPGQGLRLIYYSQIVNDFQKGDIAEGYSVSREKKESFPLTVTSAQKNPTAFYLCASSPRDRNTEAFFGQGTRLTVV.

The chain recombines TRBV30 with TRBJ1-1; D gene uncertain. CDR3 size: 12 residues. The V and J ends lost 4 bases and 1 base respectively, with 7 bases between them. Germline V gene sequence: CDR1 GTSNPN, CDR2 SVGIG (reference sequence). Written as DNA, the CDR3 is TGTGCCTGGAACTCGGGGAACACTGAAGCTTTCTTT. Translation gives CAWNSGNTEAFF.

This chain connects TRBV7-9 to TRBJ1-5; D remains unclear. With 6 bases removed from V and 4 bases from J, the gap between germline ends came to 10 bases. The length of the CDR3 is 13 residues. CDR1 is SEHNR, CDR2 FQNEAQ, per germline (reference sequence). The CDR3 region has the DNA TGTGCCAGCAGGCGGGCTGCAAATCAGCCCCAGCATTTT. It is translated as CASRRAANQPQHF.

The CDR3 DNA follows: TGTGCCAGCAGCCGGACTAGCGGGGGGGCTCCCTTCTACAATGAGCAGTTCTTC. Translating gives CASSRTSGGAPFYNEQFF. The J gene is TRBJ2-1, the V gene TRBV27; 15 nucleotides align to TRBD2. Germline V gene lookup returns CDR1 MNHEY and CDR2 SMNVEV (reference sequence). The CDR3 totals 18 residues. Unmatched junction bases numbered 9, after V lost 6 bases and J lost 3 bases.

This clone was observed once. The chain couples TRBV2 to TRBJ1-6; tentatively, D is TRBD1 (5 bases). Germline assignment: CDR1 SNHLY and CDR2 FYNNEI. The germline V and J ends were trimmed by 8 bases and 8 bases, with 25 bases remaining between them. The CDR3 is 17 amino acids. The CDR3 DNA follows: TGTGCCAGCCTAAAGGTCGGGGGTGGAAGGGGTCATTCACCCCTCCACTTT. Amino acids: CASLKVGGGRGHSPLHF.

V gene TRBV18 combines with J gene TRBJ1-5; TRBD1 matches 7 bases. Unmatched junction bases numbered 6, after V lost 4 bases and J lost 0 bases. The CDR3 consists of 16 residues. Germline CDR1 is KGHSH and CDR2 is LQKENI. CDR3 nucleotides: TGTGCCAGCTCACTTGGGACAGCCCATAGCAATCAGCCCCAGCATTTT. It is translated as CASSLGTAHSNQPQHF.

The rearrangement joins TRBV7-2 to TRBJ2-7; a possible D gene is TRBD1 (6 bases). From germline, CDR1 is SGHTA and CDR2 FQGNSA. The CDR3 spans 13 residues. Trimming removed 1 base at V and 3 bases at J, with 7 bases between. For the CDR3, the DNA is TGTGCCAGCAGCTTAGACAGGGTCTACGAGCAGTACTTC. Amino acid sequence: CASSLDRVYEQYF.